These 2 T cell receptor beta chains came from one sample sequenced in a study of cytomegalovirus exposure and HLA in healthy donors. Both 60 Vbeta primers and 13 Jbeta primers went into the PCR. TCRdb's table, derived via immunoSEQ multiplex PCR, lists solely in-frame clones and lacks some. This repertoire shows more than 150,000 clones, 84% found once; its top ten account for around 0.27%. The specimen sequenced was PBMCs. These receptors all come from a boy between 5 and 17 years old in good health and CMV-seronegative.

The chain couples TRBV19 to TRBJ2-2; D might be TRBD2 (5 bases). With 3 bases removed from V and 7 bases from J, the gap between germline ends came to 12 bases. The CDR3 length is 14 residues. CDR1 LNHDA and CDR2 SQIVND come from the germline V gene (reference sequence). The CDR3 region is CASSIKGAGGELFF. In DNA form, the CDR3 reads TGTGCCAGTAGTATTAAGGGTGCGGGCGGGGAGCTGTTTTTT.

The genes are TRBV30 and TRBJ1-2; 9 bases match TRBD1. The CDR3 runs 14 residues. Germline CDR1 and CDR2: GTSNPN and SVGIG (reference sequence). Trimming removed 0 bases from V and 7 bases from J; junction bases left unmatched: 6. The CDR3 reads CAWSVMGQGFGYTF. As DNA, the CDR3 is TGTGCCTGGAGTGTAATGGGACAGGGTTTTGGCTACACCTTC. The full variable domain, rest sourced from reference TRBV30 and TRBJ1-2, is SQTIHQWPATLVQPVGSPLSLECTVEGTSNPNLYWYRQAAGRGLQLLFYSVGIGQISSEVPQNLSASRPQDRQFILSSKKLLLSDSGFYLCAWSVMGQGFGYTFGSGTRLTVV.